Following are 6 T cell receptor beta chains from one sample sequenced in a study of beta chain features in type 1 diabetes. Their recognized antigens are unknown. The study reverse transcribed the entire isolated RNA, so it sequenced expressed TCRB transcripts. The protocol was immunoSEQ multiplex PCR, while the TCRdb copy is restricted to in-frame clones and leaves out a portion. The top ten hold 2% to 3% of the sample, which has around 130,000 clones, about a sixth seen once. Study findings and constraints: People with Type 1 diabetes carried modestly yet significantly shorter TCRB CDR3s in all four CD4+ subsets.

Material for sequencing was central memory CD4+ T cells from blood. These receptors originate from a young man with type 1 diabetes.

This clone turned up a few times. V gene TRBV7-9 combines with J gene TRBJ2-1, with D perhaps TRBD1 (5 bases). The CDR3 runs to 13 residues. Between the trimmed V and J ends, which lost 11 bases and 0 bases, there was a span of 11 bases. Germline CDR1 SEHNR, CDR2 FQNEAQ (reference sequence). The CDR3 here is CALQASSYNEQFF. In nucleotides, the CDR3 is TGTGCCTTACAGGCAAGCTCCTACAATGAGCAGTTCTTC.

This clone was seen more than once but under ten times. One end of the junction is discordant with germline, which a read error may explain. The genes are TRBV14 and TRBJ2-1; 11 bases align to TRBD2. In germline, CDR1 is SGHDN, CDR2 FVKESK. The CDR3 contains 20 residues. CDR3 residues: CASSQLRLAGGQDLYDEQFF. In DNA form, the CDR3 reads TGTGCCAGCAGCCAATTAAGGTTAGCGGGGGGGCAGGACCTCTACGATGAGCAGTTCTTC.

V is TRBV28 and J is TRBJ2-7; 9 bases align to TRBD1. The germline gives CDR1 MDHEN, CDR2 SYDVKM. The junction had 8 bases not matched to a gene; V was cut back by 7 bases and J by 1 base. This CDR3 spans 15 amino acids. The CDR3 loop reads CASTSGQGLSYEQYF. The CDR3 bases are TGTGCCAGCACCTCCGGACAGGGGCTGTCCTACGAGCAGTACTTC.

The chain couples TRBV10-3 to TRBJ2-5; tentatively, D is TRBD1 or TRBD2 (5 bases each). In germline, CDR1 is ENHRY, CDR2 SYGVKD. The germline V and J ends were trimmed by 3 bases and 3 bases, with 17 bases remaining between them. The CDR3 consists of 16 residues. The CDR3 DNA is TGTGCCATCAGTGATTTCGGGGCGGTAGGTGAAGAGACCCAGTACTTC. This encodes CAISDFGAVGEETQYF.

This clone turned up a few times. J is TRBJ1-2 and V is TRBV29-1; the match to TRBD1 covers 7 bases. The CDR3 is made up of 13 amino acids. Germline V lookup: CDR1 SQVTM, CDR2 ANQGSEA. V dropped 4 bases and J dropped 0; count of bases not matched to a gene: 2. DNA of the CDR3: TGCAGCGTTGGGACAGGAGCTAACTATGGCTACACCTTC. It codes for CSVGTGANYGYTF.

A few counts support this clone. The chain employs TRBV2 and TRBJ1-2, with 9 bases aligning to TRBD1. The CDR3 contains 13 residues. V was clipped by 4 bases and J by 7 bases; unmatched bases: 4. CDR1 is SNHLY, CDR2 FYNNEI, per germline. In nucleotides, the CDR3 is TGTGCCAGCAGTGTAAGGGACAGGGCTGGCTACACCTTC. This gives the protein CASSVRDRAGYTF.